This T cell receptor beta chain was recorded in a study of control samples from healthy donors and cancer patients. Clones were read by immunoSEQ multiplex PCR, and TCRdb kept only the in-frame ones, dropping some. Of 100,000 to 150,000 clones listed, 80% to 95% are singletons. The CDR3 loop spans 15 amino acids. Germline V CDR1 and CDR2: LNHDA, SQIVND (reference sequence). V was pared by 6 bases and J by 4 bases, with 9 bases of the junction left unmatched. The sequenced material came from blood. The rearrangement links TRBV19 to TRBJ2-1; 7 bases map to TRBD2. The source is a man younger than 35 in good health. CDR3 sequence: CASSRTIGGYNEQFF. In nucleotides, the CDR3 is TGTGCCAGTAGCCGGACTATCGGGGGGTACAATGAGCAGTTCTTC. Complete variable domain (other parts from reference TRBV19 and TRBJ2-1): DGGITQSPKYLFRKEGQNVTLSCEQNLNHDAMYWYRQDPGQGLRLIYYSQIVNDFQKGDIAEGYSVSREKKESFPLTVTSAQKNPTAFYLCASSRTIGGYNEQFFGPGTRLTVL.